Here is one T cell receptor beta chain with its context. Its antigen remains unidentified. No base-level quality is on record; no much larger clone is a single base apart. The CDR3 regions of human TCRbeta chains were analyzed by immunosequencing. The source study handled its data this way. TCRs in the repertoires were compared against a reference library of SARS-CoV-2-specific TCRs that had been generated with the MIRA antigen-specificity platform. Breadth was defined as the fraction of unique TCRs that were SARS-CoV-2-associated, and depth was defined as the fraction of total T cells that were SARS-CoV-2-associated. Using the MIRA data, each spike-specific TCR was assigned both to the spike region to which the TCR was reactive and to a CD4 or CD8 class. Log10-transformed breadth and depth values were compared by one-way ANOVA with Sidak's multiple comparisons tests. TCRdb's version of the immuneACCESS table is confined to in-frame rearrangements and falls short of the full clone set. An unresolved V gene accounts for under half of the shortfall where checked; the remainder is of unknown origin. Clone size and V and J calls were adopted from that table, with D and trimming inferred from the DNA. A total of under 130,000 clones appear in this sample, 89% of them only once. Roughly 45% of the sample rests with the top ten.

The data derive from a study of T cell responses to AZD1222 COVID-19 vaccine listed by TCRdb under 2021. Context from the whole study: TCR sequencing covered 233 trial participants: 200 to 220 given two doses of AZD1222 and 26 given two doses of MenACWY control vaccine. Enrollment into the trials was organized by age into subgroups of 18-55, 56-69 and 70-plus years, and those subgroups contained roughly 150, 30 and 60 TCR-sequenced participants, respectively.

Sample time point, as interpreted from the label and publication: about 28 days (+/-7) after the second vaccine dose. AZD1222 recipients with second doses at about 4 weeks or about 12 weeks were pooled, because spike-specific TCR depth and breadth did not differ between schedules. The vaccinee samples were drawn from two UK trials, COV001 and COV002, one of which was a single-blind randomized controlled phase 2/3 trial testing AZD1222 (ChAdOx1 nCoV-19) in healthy adults. For TCRbeta chain sequencing, PBMC samples from trial participants were taken at day 0 and at day 28 after the second dose. Deletion took 4 bases off V and 2 bases off J, with a span of 9 bases between the germline ends. From cysteine to phenylalanine, the CDR3 is 13 amino acids long. Only the CDR3 DNA stays, 39 bases, in frame from base 1. Per the germline V gene, SGHRS is the CDR1 and YFSETQ is the CDR2. Overall study outcomes, separate from this receptor: A significant rise in spike-specific TCR breadth and depth was observed after two AZD1222 doses relative to day 0 and relative to MenACWY recipients. Conclusions about previously exposed vaccinees are limited because only five to seven AZD1222 recipients were SARS-CoV-2 seropositive at baseline. Reportedly, close to half of the unique spike-specific TCRs recognized epitopes lying outside the regions that are mutated in the B.1.351 and B.1.1.7 variants. No day 14 peak-response samples were available, so repertoires were characterized only after the peak T cell response. In the small 56-69-year group, the increase in depth fell short of significance, most likely because of low power. The whole spike protein was spanned by vaccine-associated CD4 TCRs, and dominant responses were seen in regions 160-218 and 743-854. Participants were mostly white British and included more females than males, and it was suggested by the authors that clonal diversity may have been underestimated.

Rearrangement joined TRBV5-1 to TRBJ1-2, with an unclear D gene assignment. This clonotype was sampled from an adult who received the AZD1222 COVID-19 vaccine. Here the sequenced sample was peripheral blood, taken 28 days after the second AZD1222 dose. The DNA sequence is TGCGCCAGCAGCCCCGGGTCCAACTATGGCTACACCTTC. This gives the protein CASSPGSNYGYTF.